The source of this T cell receptor (beta chain) is a study of control samples from healthy donors and cancer patients. The V gene end was trimmed by 0 bases and the J gene end by 2 bases; junction bases not matched to a gene: 6. Germline values: CDR1 SGHKS, CDR2 YYEKEE (reference sequence). The CDR3 length is 18 residues. Sequenced by immunoSEQ multiplex PCR; TCRdb stores in-frame clones only, minus some. Of about 100,000 clones in the sample, approximately 82% were seen once. The clonotype comes from a man between 18 and 29 years old in good health. The chain employs TRBV5-5 and TRBJ2-2; 11 bases match TRBD1. The specimen was blood. CDR3 nucleotides: TGTGCCAGCAGCTTGGACCTGGGACAGGGGGAAAACACCGGGGAGCTGTTTTTT. This codes for CASSLDLGQGENTGELFF.